The 30 T cell receptor beta chains in this list originate from one sample, sequenced in a study of cytomegalovirus exposure and HLA in healthy donors listed by TCRdb under 2017. Preparation of the library involved the immunoSEQ multiplex PCR assay. Drawn from immuneACCESS, this table holds only the in-frame rearrangements with V and J called that TCRdb kept. Clones are partly lost; checked studies trace under half to an unresolved V gene and leave the rest unexplained. In this sample the table shows around 250,000 clones, around 90% of which occur a single time. Of the sample, under 0.45% falls within the top ten clones. What was sequenced was PBMCs. Receptors originate from a woman younger than 35 in good health and CMV-seronegative.

This chain uses TRBV28 with TRBJ1-2, with TRBD1 matching 7 bases. This CDR3 contains 13 residues. CDR1 MDHEN and CDR2 SYDVKM come from the germline V gene. V dropped 6 bases and J dropped 4; count of bases not matched to a gene: 5. CDR3 in amino acids: CASSRGQRYGYTF. The DNA for the CDR3 is TGTGCCAGCAGCAGGGGACAGCGCTATGGCTACACCTTC.

The V and J genes are TRBV30 and TRBJ2-1, with TRBD1 matching 8 bases. The germline V gene encodes CDR1 GTSNPN and CDR2 SVGIG (reference sequence). V gave up 3 bases and J gave up 2 bases; unmatched junction bases: 6. There are 15 residues in the CDR3. CDR3 protein: CAWSDRGTTYNEQFF. The CDR3 DNA reads TGTGCCTGGAGCGACAGGGGAACTACCTACAATGAGCAGTTCTTC. The full variable domain, its missing parts supplied by reference TRBV30 and TRBJ2-1, is SQTIHQWPATLVQPVGSPLSLECTVEGTSNPNLYWYRQAAGRGLQLLFYSVGIGQISSEVPQNLSASRPQDRQFILSSKKLLLSDSGFYLCAWSDRGTTYNEQFFGPGTRLTVL.

In this sample, this clone turned up once. The chain employs TRBV7-6 and TRBJ2-2; 7 nucleotides align to TRBD2. CDR1 is SGHVS, CDR2 FNYEAQ, per germline. Trimming at V came to 11 bases and at J to 1 base, leaving 7 bases not matched to a gene. The CDR3 contains 14 residues. The CDR3 nucleotides are TGTGCCGGCGGAGTAGCGGGGAACACCGGGGAGCTGTTTTTT. Translation: CAGGVAGNTGELFF.

J is TRBJ2-7 and V is TRBV5-1; a possible D gene is TRBD2 (5 bases). V was cut by 2 bases and J by 4 bases, with 13 bases left in between. From germline, CDR1 is SGHRS and CDR2 YFSETQ. The CDR3 sequence is 14 residues long. In DNA form, the CDR3 reads TGCGCCAGCAGCTTAGACGGGTCGGGATACGAGCAGTACGTC. Translating it yields CASSLDGSGYEQYV.

The CDR3 loop is CAWSLAGPGELFF. CDR3 sequence (DNA): TGTGCCTGGAGTCTTGCTGGGCCCGGGGAGCTGTTTTTT. The chain uses TRBV30 and TRBJ2-2, with D uncertain. V gave up 2 bases and J gave up 6 bases, with 10 bases separating them. The CDR3 is made up of 13 amino acids. Per germline, CDR1 GTSNPN and CDR2 SVGIG (reference sequence).

CDR3 coding DNA: TGTGCCAGTAGTGGCCGGGACAGGTGGTACGAGCAGTACTTC. Its translation: CASSGRDRWYEQYF. The chain combines TRBV19 with TRBJ2-7; 8 nucleotides align to TRBD1. CDR3 size: 14 residues. The V gene end was trimmed by 5 bases and the J gene end by 4 bases; junction bases not matched to a gene: 7. Per the germline V gene, CDR1 is LNHDA and CDR2 is SQIVND (reference sequence).

The V gene is TRBV27, the J gene TRBJ1-5; no definite D call. The germline V gene encodes CDR1 MNHEY and CDR2 SMNVEV (reference sequence). This CDR3 contains 15 residues. V shed 5 bases and J shed 0 bases, with 11 bases lying between them. CDR3 bases: TGTGCCAGCAGTCCCGGACTGTATAGCAATCAGCCCCAGCATTTT. This codes for CASSPGLYSNQPQHF.

The chain uses TRBV6-1 and TRBJ2-7, with a weak D call TRBD1 (6 bases). Germline V gene sequence: CDR1 MNHNS, CDR2 SASEGT. Trimming shortened V by 7 bases and J by 5 bases, and 9 bases separated the two germline ends. This CDR3 has 11 residues. In DNA form, the CDR3 reads TGTGCCAGCATCAGGGGACACGAGCAGTACGTC. It specifies CASIRGHEQYV.

The genes are TRBV6-6 and TRBJ1-2, with 7 nucleotides matching TRBD1. V lost 2 bases to trimming and J lost 5 bases; unmatched junction nucleotides: 5. This CDR3 has 14 residues. The germline gives CDR1 MNHNY, CDR2 SVGAGI (reference sequence). This chain's CDR3 is CASSYETGSYGYTF. CDR3 bases: TGTGCCAGCAGTTACGAGACAGGGAGTTATGGCTACACCTTC.

The genes are TRBV28 and TRBJ2-5; a weak D match, TRBD2 (5 bases). Germline V gene data show CDR1 as MDHEN and CDR2 as SYDVKM. The CDR3 spans 14 residues. Between the trimmed V and J ends, which lost 5 bases and 5 bases, there was a span of 15 bases. The CDR3 region has the DNA TGTGCCAGCAGTCCCCCTCGAGGGCGGGAGACCCAGTACTTC. Amino acids: CASSPPRGRETQYF. Combining the CDR3 with reference TRBV28 and TRBJ2-5 gives the whole variable domain DVKVTQSSRYLVKRTGEKVFLECVQDMDHENMFWYRQDPGLGLRLIYFSYDVKMKEKGDIPEGYSVSREKKERFSLILESASTNQTSMYLCASSPPRGRETQYFGPGTRLLVL.

The chain couples TRBV19 to TRBJ1-1, with D maybe TRBD1 (6 bases). Germline-derived CDR1 and CDR2 are LNHDA and SQIVND (reference sequence). V was shortened by 4 bases and J by 3 bases, with 18 bases between the two germline ends. The CDR3 is 16 residues long. As DNA, the CDR3 is TGTGCCAGTAGTACCCGAACGGGCAGGGGACACACTGAAGCTTTCTTT. Translated, it gives CASSTRTGRGHTEAFF.

CDR3 nucleotides: TGTGCCAGCAGCCCCCGATCTCGAGAGGGAGGTAATTCACCCCTCCACTTT. Translated, it gives CASSPRSREGGNSPLHF. The chain is built from TRBV13 and TRBJ1-6, with D unclear. The CDR3 is made up of 17 amino acids. Trimming took 5 bases from V and 6 from J, leaving 20 bases between them. Germline V gives CDR1 PRHDT, CDR2 FYEKMQ (reference sequence).

The V call is TRBV27, the J call TRBJ2-7, with D possibly being TRBD1 (6 bases). This CDR3 has 14 residues. Germline loops: CDR1 MNHEY, CDR2 SMNVEV (reference sequence). V lost 5 bases, J lost 3 bases, and 14 bases lay in between. The CDR3 DNA is TGTGCCAGCAGTCCATCACAGGGAAGCTACGAGCAGTACTTC. Encoded protein: CASSPSQGSYEQYF.

The V call is TRBV27, the J call TRBJ2-2, with TRBD1 as a possible D gene (6 bases). The CDR3 spans 15 residues. With 2 bases removed from V and 4 bases from J, the gap between germline ends came to 11 bases. Germline lookup yields CDR1 MNHEY and CDR2 SMNVEV (reference sequence). The DNA of the CDR3 is TGTGCCAGCAGTTTAGAACAGGGCGGCACCGGGGAGCTGTTTTTT. Amino acids: CASSLEQGGTGELFF.

Here the CDR3 DNA reads TGTGCCTGGAGTGTACCGGCGGCTAGCACAGATACGCAGTATTTT. Translated, it gives CAWSVPAASTDTQYF. This chain links TRBV30 with TRBJ2-3; no firm D call. The germline V gene has CDR1 GTSNPN and CDR2 SVGIG (reference sequence). The CDR3 loop spans 15 amino acids. Trimming removed 0 bases at V and 0 bases at J, with 10 bases between.

CDR3 nucleotides: TGTGCCAGCAGTTACCACTCAGCGGGCGGGGAGCTGTTTTTT. It translates to CASSYHSAGGELFF. V gene TRBV28 combines with J gene TRBJ2-2; the D gene is possibly TRBD2 (6 bases). Per the germline V gene, CDR1 is MDHEN and CDR2 is SYDVKM. The CDR3 runs 14 residues. The V and J ends lost 4 bases and 7 bases respectively, with 13 bases between them.

The V and J genes are TRBV25-1 and TRBJ2-1; maybe TRBD1 (6 bases). There are 16 residues in the CDR3. Germline values: CDR1 MGHDK, CDR2 SYGVNS. V lost 8 bases to trimming and J lost 2 bases, with 19 bases between them. The CDR3 nucleotides read TGTGCCAGCCTAGGGACACAAGTAACCCCCTACAATGAGCAGTTCTTC. It codes for CASLGTQVTPYNEQFF. Full variable domain (missing parts from reference TRBV25-1 and TRBJ2-1): EADIYQTPRYLVIGTGKKITLECSQTMGHDKMYWYQQDPGMELHLIHYSYGVNSTEKGDLSSESTVSRIRTEHFPLTLESARPSHTSQYLCASLGTQVTPYNEQFFGPGTRLTVL.

The chain recombines TRBV10-2 with TRBJ1-6; a weak D match, TRBD1 (6 bases). Germline V gives CDR1 WSHSY, CDR2 SAAADI. The CDR3 length is 15 residues. V shed 6 bases and J shed 0 bases, with 9 bases lying between them. As DNA, the CDR3 is TGCGCCAGCAGGAAGGACAGCTCCTATAATTCACCCCTCCACTTT. This translates into CASRKDSSYNSPLHF.

The chain links TRBV28 to TRBJ1-2; D unresolved. Trimming took off 4 bases at V and 4 bases at J, with 4 bases between the two ends. The germline CDR1 and CDR2 sequences are MDHEN and SYDVKM. The length of the CDR3 is 11 residues. CDR3 nucleotide sequence: TGTGCCAGCAGTTACAGCTATGGCTACACCTTC. Translated: CASSYSYGYTF.

Comments on this clone: This sample includes further DNA sequences coding for the same CDR3. This chain links TRBV6-5 with TRBJ1-1, with 9 bases identical to TRBD1. The V and J ends lost 4 bases and 5 bases, in that order; junction bases with no gene match: 2. Germline V gene data show CDR1 as MNHEY and CDR2 as SVGAGI. The CDR3 runs to 13 residues. CDR3 residues: CASSLTGGTEAFF. In nucleotides, the CDR3 is TGTGCCAGCAGTTTGACAGGGGGGACTGAAGCTTTCTTT.

The chain joins TRBV2 to TRBJ1-1, with TRBD1 matching over 7 bases. CDR3 length: 14 amino acids. Germline trimming cut 4 bases from V and 1 base from J; bases unmatched to any gene: 3. The germline V gene has CDR1 SNHLY and CDR2 FYNNEI. The CDR3 sequence is CASSGQGTNTEAFF. The CDR3 DNA reads as TGTGCCAGCAGTGGACAGGGAACGAACACTGAAGCTTTCTTT. Full variable domain (missing parts from reference TRBV2 and TRBJ1-1): EPEVTQTPSHQVTQMGQEVILRCVPISNHLYFYWYRQILGQKVEFLVSFYNNEISEKSEIFDDQFSVERPDGSNFTLKIRSTKLEDSAMYFCASSGQGTNTEAFFGQGTRLTVV.

CDR3 protein: CATSRVRGSYEQYV. CDR3 coding DNA: TGTGCCACCAGCAGAGTGCGGGGGAGCTACGAGCAGTACGTC. This chain uses TRBV15 with TRBJ2-7; TRBD2 matches 7 bases. Germline V gene data show CDR1 as LNHNV and CDR2 as YYDKDF (reference sequence). The CDR3 spans 14 residues. With V trimmed by 1 base and J by 3 bases, 3 bases remained unmatched.

The rearrangement joins TRBV18 to TRBJ2-1; 8 bases map to TRBD2. CDR3 length: 18 residues. Trimming cost V 8 bases and J 0 bases; bases outside gene matches: 15. Germline V gene lookup returns CDR1 KGHSH and CDR2 LQKENI. The CDR3 loop reads CASALRAGDISSYNEQFF. CDR3 bases: TGTGCCAGCGCCCTGCGAGCGGGGGACATAAGCTCCTACAATGAGCAGTTCTTC. Full variable domain (rest looked up from reference TRBV18 and TRBJ2-1): NAGVMQNPRHLVRRRGQEARLRCSPMKGHSHVYWYRQLPEEGLKFMVYLQKENIIDESGMPKERFSAEFPKEGPSILRIQQVVRGDSAAYFCASALRAGDISSYNEQFFGPGTRLTVL.

The rearrangement links TRBV4-1 to TRBJ2-5, with D hard to call. Trimming took off 0 bases at V and 6 bases at J, with 5 bases between the two ends. Germline lookup yields CDR1 MGHRA and CDR2 YSYEKL. The CDR3 has 12 amino acids. The CDR3 loop is CASSQDLKTQYF. The CDR3 DNA sequence: TGCGCCAGCAGCCAAGATTTAAAGACCCAGTACTTC.

The genes are TRBV10-3 and TRBJ1-1, with 8 bases lining up with TRBD1. The CDR3 is made up of 14 amino acids. V was pared by 6 bases and J by 3 bases, with 6 bases of the junction left unmatched. CDR1 is ENHRY, CDR2 SYGVKD, per germline. CDR3: CAIRGRGRDTEAFF. DNA of the CDR3: TGTGCCATCAGGGGCAGGGGGCGGGACACTGAAGCTTTCTTT.

The chain joins TRBV5-4 to TRBJ1-4, with TRBD1 matching 10 bases. The CDR3 totals 14 residues. Trimming at V came to 2 bases and at J to 8 bases, leaving 3 bases not matched to a gene. Per the germline V gene, CDR1 is SGHNT and CDR2 is YYREEE (reference sequence). The CDR3 DNA reads as TGTGCCAGCAGCTTCGGACAGGGGGAGGAAAAACTGTTTTTT. It translates to CASSFGQGEEKLFF. Using reference TRBV5-4 and TRBJ1-4 for the parts outside the CDR3, the full variable domain is ETGVTQSPTHLIKTRGQQVTLRCSSQSGHNTVSWYQQALGQGPQFIFQYYREEENGRGNFPPRFSGLQFPNYSSELNVNALELDDSALYLCASSFGQGEEKLFFGSGTQLSVL.

The rearrangement uses TRBV6-1 and TRBJ1-2; D is unclear. The CDR3 length is 13 residues. The germline gives CDR1 MNHNS, CDR2 SASEGT. V was pared by 2 bases and J by 5 bases, with 9 bases between. The CDR3 loop is CASSELSGYGYTF. DNA for the CDR3: TGTGCCAGCAGTGAACTGTCGGGATATGGCTACACCTTC.

The CDR3 here is CASSPETGGMNTEAFF. CDR3 in DNA: TGTGCCAGCTCACCTGAGACAGGAGGTATGAACACTGAAGCTTTCTTT. The chain is built from TRBV18 and TRBJ1-1; tentatively, D is TRBD1 (6 bases). This CDR3 spans 16 amino acids. Germline CDR1 and CDR2: KGHSH and LQKENI. The germline V and J ends were trimmed by 3 bases and 0 bases, with 14 bases remaining between them.

The chain combines TRBV10-3 with TRBJ1-1, with 7 bases aligning to TRBD1. This CDR3 spans 12 amino acids. CDR1 is ENHRY, CDR2 SYGVKD, per germline. Trimming cost V 6 bases and J 7 bases; bases outside gene matches: 5. The CDR3 protein is CAISDGDSEAFF. Here the CDR3 DNA reads TGTGCCATCAGCGACGGGGACAGTGAAGCTTTCTTT.

J is TRBJ1-3 and V is TRBV7-9; perhaps TRBD1 as D (5 bases). V shed 4 bases and J shed 4 bases, with 11 bases lying between them. Per the germline V gene, CDR1 is SEHNR and CDR2 is FQNEAQ (reference sequence). This CDR3 is 14 amino acids long. CDR3 region: CASSSGTWGNTIYF. CDR3 nucleotides: TGTGCCAGCAGCTCGGGGACTTGGGGAAACACCATATATTTT.